The 20 T cell receptor beta chains reported below all come from one sample, sequenced in a study of blood T cell repertoires in COVID-19. Only in-frame clones appear in the TCRdb table, and some are missing; sequencing was by immunoSEQ multiplex PCR. This sample has about 210,000 clones, with approximately 80% found just once. Sequencing was done on a sample of PBMCs or T cells enriched from blood (not recorded which). The receptors come from a man aged 40-55 years who had recovered from COVID-19.

This clone was found a few times. The chain combines TRBV2 with TRBJ1-1, with a weak D call TRBD1 (5 bases). The ends were cut back, 6 bases at V and 1 base at J, with 9 bases in the middle. CDR3 length: 13 amino acids. Germline CDR1 is SNHLY and CDR2 is FYNNEI. The DNA of the CDR3 is TGTGCCAGCAGCAGGGAAAAGAACACTGAAGCTTTCTTT. This sequence encodes CASSREKNTEAFF.

This chain joins TRBV5-1 and TRBJ2-5, with 7 bases aligning to TRBD2. The CDR3 is made up of 15 amino acids. Germline trimming cut 5 bases from V and 2 bases from J; bases unmatched to any gene: 9. Germline-derived CDR1 and CDR2 are SGHRS and YFSETQ. The CDR3 reads CASSHTAGVQETQYF. The CDR3 DNA reads as TGCGCCAGCAGTCACACTGCGGGAGTACAAGAGACCCAGTACTTC.

The gene calls are TRBV30 and TRBJ1-1; no reliable D call. The V gene lost 1 base and the J gene lost 8 bases, with 8 bases spanning the gap. The CDR3 consists of 11 residues. Germline CDR1 GTSNPN, CDR2 SVGIG (reference sequence). This CDR3 reads CAWSDGREAFF. In nucleotides, the CDR3 is TGTGCCTGGAGTGATGGCAGGGAAGCTTTCTTT.

This clone was seen only once. Here the CDR3 reads CASSGQENTEAFF. The CDR3 region has the DNA TGTGCCAGCAGTGGACAGGAGAACACTGAAGCTTTCTTT. This chain links TRBV2 with TRBJ1-1, with D maybe TRBD1 (6 bases). In germline, CDR1 is SNHLY, CDR2 FYNNEI. This CDR3 has 13 residues. The ends were cut back, 4 bases at V and 1 base at J, with 7 bases in the middle.

V gene TRBV5-1 combines with J gene TRBJ2-7; 8 bases are a match to TRBD1. The CDR3 consists of 13 residues. V lost 3 bases and J lost 5; bases outside the gene matches: 4. Germline V CDR1 and CDR2: SGHRS, YFSETQ. This CDR3 is CASSWTGLHEQYF. The CDR3 nucleotides read TGCGCCAGCAGCTGGACAGGGTTACACGAGCAGTACTTC.

This clone was recorded only once. The V and J genes are TRBV6-1 and TRBJ1-6; D is unresolved. This CDR3 has 17 residues. Per germline, CDR1 MNHNS and CDR2 SASEGT. Trimming stripped 2 bases from V and 9 bases from J, with 20 bases between. The CDR3, as DNA: TGTGCCAGCAGTGAAAGCAAGACGGGTCGGGTGCGTTCACCCCTCCACTTT. Translating it yields CASSESKTGRVRSPLHF.

This clone was counted only a few times. The V and J genes are TRBV9 and TRBJ2-7; a weak D match, TRBD2 (5 bases). Germline V gene lookup returns CDR1 SGDLS and CDR2 YYNGEE. Trimming took off 4 bases at V and 0 bases at J, with 17 bases between the two ends. CDR3 length equals 16 residues. CDR3 sequence: CASSPRRAESSYEQYF. Written as DNA, the CDR3 is TGTGCCAGCAGCCCCCGCCGAGCGGAGAGCTCCTACGAGCAGTACTTC.

There are a few counts of this clone. This chain uses TRBV19 with TRBJ1-5, with a possible D match to TRBD1 (6 bases). The V gene's germline CDR1 is LNHDA and CDR2 SQIVND (reference sequence). This CDR3 region has 17 residues. V lost 4 bases and J 3 bases, leaving 19 bases between the germline ends. The CDR3 nucleotides are TGTGCCAGTAGTACTTCACGGGCAGGGGTCATCAATCAGCCCCAGCATTTT. It specifies CASSTSRAGVINQPQHF.

The chain recombines TRBV5-1 with TRBJ1-2; no firm D call. CDR1 SGHRS and CDR2 YFSETQ come from the germline V gene. The CDR3 length is 13 residues. V was clipped by 0 bases and J by 7 bases, with 10 bases between them. The CDR3 region is CASSLDGKGGYTF. CDR3 sequence (DNA): TGCGCCAGCAGCTTGGACGGGAAAGGTGGCTACACCTTC.

This rearrangement joins TRBV10-1 to TRBJ2-3, with D maybe TRBD2 (6 bases). CDR1 is WNHNN and CDR2 is SYGVQD in the germline V gene (reference sequence). The CDR3 sequence is 14 residues long. Trimming cost V 7 bases and J 5 bases, with 16 bases left between them. The CDR3 here is CASTFGGPEDTQYF. The DNA of the CDR3 is TGCGCCAGCACCTTCGGAGGGCCTGAAGATACGCAGTATTTT.

This chain connects TRBV6-5 to TRBJ2-4; possibly TRBD1 for D (5 bases). CDR1 and CDR2 (germline): MNHEY, SVGAGI. This CDR3 is 16 amino acids long. V lost 2 bases to trimming and J lost 3 bases, with 14 bases between them. The CDR3 protein is CASSYDPRQGKNIQYF. CDR3 coding DNA: TGTGCCAGCAGTTACGATCCGCGCCAGGGCAAAAACATTCAGTACTTC.

The V call is TRBV11-2, the J call TRBJ2-1; 9 nucleotides line up with TRBD1. The germline V gene has CDR1 SGHAT and CDR2 FQNNGV. This CDR3 is 18 amino acids long. The V segment lost 1 base and the J segment 6 bases; nucleotides outside the gene matches: 13. CDR3 nucleotides: TGTGCCAGCAGCTTAGGGTCGAAACGGGACAGGGCGGCCAATGAGCAGTTCTTC. Protein: CASSLGSKRDRAANEQFF.

The CDR3 DNA sequence: TGCGCAGACAGTCCGCGTGGCTACACCTTC. Amino acid sequence: CADSPRGYTF. The chain is built from TRBV5-1 and TRBJ1-2; D possibly corresponds to TRBD1 (5 bases). Germline V gene lookup returns CDR1 SGHRS and CDR2 YFSETQ. This CDR3 has 10 residues.

The chain joins TRBV6-1 to TRBJ2-1, with TRBD2 matching over 9 bases. CDR3 length: 15 amino acids. CDR1 is MNHNS, CDR2 SASEGT, per germline. Germline trimming cut 1 base from V and 9 bases from J; bases unmatched to any gene: 7. The CDR3 bases are TGTGCCAGCAGTGAAGGACTAGCGGAAAAGGGTGAGCAGTTCTTC. Encoded protein: CASSEGLAEKGEQFF.

This sequence joins TRBV7-3 and TRBJ2-3; 13 nucleotides agree with TRBD2. CDR3 size: 17 residues. In germline, CDR1 is SGHTA, CDR2 FQGTGA. With V trimmed by 4 bases and J by 7 bases, 11 bases remained unmatched. The CDR3 coding sequence is TGTGCCAGCAGCTCCCGGACTAGCGGGGGTGCTCTGAATACGCAGTATTTT. Translated, it gives CASSSRTSGGALNTQYF. Variable domain in full (rest from reference TRBV7-3 and TRBJ2-3): GAGVSQTPSNKVTEKGKYVELRCDPISGHTALYWYRQSLGQGPEFLIYFQGTGAADDSGLPNDRFFAVRPEGSVSTLKIQRTERGDSAVYLCASSSRTSGGALNTQYFGPGTRLTVL.

The chain links TRBV9 to TRBJ1-2; D uncertain. Germline V CDR1 and CDR2: SGDLS, YYNGEE. This CDR3 is 13 amino acids long. Deletions cut 4 bases from V and 4 bases from J, with 11 bases between. Here the CDR3 reads CASSPPLAYGYTF. The CDR3 DNA follows: TGTGCCAGCAGCCCCCCTCTAGCCTATGGCTACACCTTC.

The rearrangement uses TRBV11-2 and TRBJ1-2, with D possibly being TRBD1 (6 bases). Trimming cost V 5 bases and J 7 bases, with 14 bases left between them. CDR1 and CDR2 (germline): SGHAT, FQNNGV. This CDR3 is built from 13 residues. CDR3 sequence (DNA): TGTGCCAGCAGCCCGGTCCTACAGGGTGGCTACACCTTC. Protein product: CASSPVLQGGYTF.

The gene calls are TRBV4-2 and TRBJ2-2, with TRBD2 matching 8 bases. This CDR3 spans 16 amino acids. Per germline, CDR1 LGHNA and CDR2 YNFKEQ. J lost 4 bases, V lost 4 bases, and 8 bases had no gene match. This chain's CDR3 is CASSRTTSDVTGELFF. CDR3 coding DNA: TGTGCCAGCAGCCGAACGACTAGCGACGTCACCGGGGAGCTGTTTTTT.

The chain combines TRBV7-9 with TRBJ2-7, with D possibly TRBD2 on 6 matching bases. The V gene lost 3 bases and the J gene lost 5 bases, with 8 bases spanning the gap. Germline V lookup: CDR1 SEHNR, CDR2 FQNEAQ (reference sequence). This CDR3 spans 12 amino acids. DNA of the CDR3: TGTGCCAGCAGCTTCGCGGGGAACGAGCAGTACTTC. It specifies CASSFAGNEQYF.

The chain couples TRBV7-9 to TRBJ1-2; 11 bases fit TRBD1. CDR3 length: 17 amino acids. V was pared by 5 bases and J by 8 bases, with 16 bases of the junction left unmatched. The germline V gene has CDR1 SEHNR and CDR2 FQNEAQ (reference sequence). The CDR3 DNA follows: TGTGCCAGCAGCCCCGAACAACGGCGGGGACAGGGGGACGGCTACACCTTC. This codes for CASSPEQRRGQGDGYTF.